These 3 T cell receptor beta chains share one sample of origin, sequenced in a study of T cells after yellow fever vaccination. Via MiXCR, TCRdb re-called the 5' RACE reads, giving one row per CDR3 protein. The sample yields around 400,000 distinct CDR3 sequences, around a tenth seen once. The material was PBMCs, obtained on the day of the first yellow fever vaccination. These receptors all stem from a man between 18 and 29 years old who received the YFV17D yellow fever vaccine.

The V call is TRBV3-1, the J call TRBJ2-5; 12 bases match TRBD1. The CDR3 covers 18 residues. The germline CDR1 and CDR2 sequences are LGHDT and YNNKEL (reference sequence). Trimming removed 10 bases from V and 5 bases from J; junction bases left unmatched: 20. CDR3 amino acids: CATCQRSAGTGGDETQYF. The CDR3 DNA reads TGTGCCACCTGCCAAAGGTCCGCCGGGACAGGGGGCGATGAGACCCAGTACTTC.

V usage is TRBV19 and J usage is TRBJ2-7, with a weak D call TRBD2 (6 bases). The V gene's germline CDR1 is LNHDA and CDR2 SQIVND (reference sequence). The CDR3 extends over 14 amino acids. V was cut by 3 bases and J by 4 bases, with 13 bases left in between. Here the CDR3 reads CASSIGRGLYEQYF. The CDR3 region has the DNA TGTGCCAGTAGTATTGGTCGGGGGTTGTACGAGCAGTACTTC.

This clonotype was seen at least ten times. The chain uses TRBV4-2 and TRBJ2-3; D ambiguous. CDR3 length equals 13 residues. Germline V gene sequence: CDR1 LGHNA, CDR2 YNFKEQ. Trimming removed 5 bases at V and 6 bases at J, with 12 bases between. Here the CDR3 DNA reads TGTGCCAGCAGCATAAGCCCGGATGATACGCAGTATTTT. Translated: CASSISPDDTQYF.